The 13 T cell receptor beta chains listed next were all sequenced from one sample in a study of T cells in Graves' hyperthyroidism and ophthalmopathy. The TCR beta CDR3 regions underwent amplification using RNA transcripts as the source. A set of HTBI primers served as the primers for a first-round RT-PCR of the TCR CDR3. TCRdb re-derived calls from the multiplex PCR reads in MiXCR, one entry per CDR3 protein. The sample yields hundreds of thousands of distinct CDR3 sequences, roughly 17% seen once. The source material was blood. Receptors were obtained from a woman between 25 and 40 years old with Graves' hyperthyroidism.

The rearrangement links TRBV20-1 to TRBJ2-1; no clear D. Germline-derived CDR1 and CDR2 are DFQATT and SNEGSKA (reference sequence). The CDR3 contains 12 residues. V lost 6 bases, J lost 3 bases, and 9 bases lay in between. DNA of the CDR3: TGCAGTGCCCCTCTGGGCTACAATGAGCAGTTCTTC. It yields the protein CSAPLGYNEQFF.

This sequence joins TRBV5-1 and TRBJ1-1; D is perhaps TRBD1 (6 bases). Trimming removed 5 bases at V and 6 bases at J, with 20 bases between. The CDR3 has 15 amino acids. CDR1 and CDR2 from the germline V gene are SGHRS and YFSETQ. CDR3 protein: CASSNQGSEGAEAFF. In DNA form, the CDR3 reads TGCGCCAGCAGTAACCAGGGGTCGGAGGGGGCTGAAGCTTTCTTT.

V and J are TRBV6-1 and TRBJ2-7, with TRBD2 matching 11 bases. CDR1 and CDR2 from the germline V gene are MNHNS and SASEGT. CDR3 length equals 16 residues. V was clipped by 6 bases and J by 4 bases; unmatched bases: 11. CDR3 DNA sequence: TGTGCCAGCAGACCCTATAGCGGGAGGGCCGCATACGAGCAGTACTTC. It translates to CASRPYSGRAAYEQYF.

This clonotype was seen repeatedly, ten times or more. V gene TRBV5-1 combines with J gene TRBJ2-3, with no clear D. CDR1 and CDR2 (germline): SGHRS, YFSETQ. The ends were cut back, 6 bases at V and 4 bases at J, with 9 bases in the middle. This CDR3 contains 12 residues. The CDR3 DNA is TGCGCCAGCACCCTCAGATCAGATACGCAGTATTTT. Residues: CASTLRSDTQYF.

This clonotype was recorded many times. The chain is built from TRBV12-3 or TRBV12-4 and TRBJ2-1; tentatively, D is TRBD1 (6 bases). The CDR3 sequence is 13 residues long. Trimming pared 5 bases from V and 5 bases from J, leaving 10 bases between. The CDR3 DNA reads as TGTGCCAGCAGTGGGGGCCGAAACAATGAGCAGTTCTTC. Translating it yields CASSGGRNNEQFF.

The table lists this clonotype with a few counts. The rearrangement links TRBV7-2 to TRBJ2-5, with 10 nucleotides matching TRBD2. The CDR3 consists of 14 residues. Trimming took 5 bases from V and 4 from J; bases not matched to a gene: 4. Germline CDR1 reads SGHTA; CDR2 reads FQGNSA. The CDR3 region has the DNA TGTGCCAGCAGCCCAGCGGGGGGGGCAGAGACCCAGTACTTC. Protein: CASSPAGGAETQYF.

This clonotype has more than one count but fewer than ten. The chain is built from TRBV18 and TRBJ2-7; TRBD2 matches at 8 bases. CDR1 KGHSH and CDR2 LQKENI come from the germline V gene. With V trimmed by 6 bases and J by 5 bases, 12 bases remained unmatched. The CDR3 extends over 15 amino acids. CDR3 DNA sequence: TGTGCCAGCTCCCCTCCGGGACTAGTCAGCCACGAGCAGTACTTC. Translation: CASSPPGLVSHEQYF.

This clonotype was recorded at least ten times. The CDR3 DNA is TGTGCCAGCAGCTTAGATGGAACGGACACTGAAGCTTTCTTT. Translating gives CASSLDGTDTEAFF. The genes are TRBV11-2 and TRBJ1-1; D gene unclear. V was clipped by 0 bases and J by 3 bases, with 8 bases between them. The CDR3 has 14 residues. Germline CDR1 reads SGHAT; CDR2 reads FQNNGV.

There are many counts of this clonotype. V usage is TRBV10-3 and J usage is TRBJ2-3, with D possibly matching TRBD2 (5 bases). Germline CDR1 reads ENHRY; CDR2 reads SYGVKD. There are 13 residues in the CDR3. V gave up 7 bases and J gave up 2 bases, with 10 bases separating them. The CDR3 region is CAITVANTDTQYF. The CDR3 nucleotides are TGTGCCATCACCGTAGCGAACACAGATACGCAGTATTTT.

The J gene is TRBJ2-7, the V gene TRBV6-2 or TRBV6-3; D unresolved. The CDR3 runs 14 residues. Germline V gene sequence: CDR1 MNHEY, CDR2 SVGEGT. Trimming took off 3 bases at V and 3 bases at J, with 12 bases between the two ends. CDR3 loop: CASSYPDGYYEQYF. The CDR3 coding sequence is TGTGCCAGCAGTTATCCGGACGGGTACTACGAGCAGTACTTC.

The genes are TRBV19 and TRBJ2-1; 10 nucleotides align to TRBD2. The V segment lost 1 base and the J segment 7 bases; nucleotides outside the gene matches: 10. Germline CDR1 is LNHDA and CDR2 is SQIVND (reference sequence). This CDR3 has 17 amino acids. The CDR3 protein is CASSIVGLAGVHNEQFF. The CDR3 DNA reads as TGTGCCAGTAGTATAGTTGGGCTAGCGGGAGTTCATAATGAGCAGTTCTTC.

The chain couples TRBV6-5 to TRBJ2-1; no clear D. The CDR3 consists of 12 residues. Per germline, CDR1 MNHEY and CDR2 SVGAGI. Trimming cost V 2 bases and J 9 bases, with 8 bases left between them. The CDR3 loop is CASSYLPGEQFF. CDR3 nucleotide sequence: TGTGCCAGCAGTTACCTCCCGGGTGAGCAGTTCTTC.

There are many counts of this clonotype. The chain uses TRBV5-1 and TRBJ2-3, with D perhaps assigned TRBD1 or TRBD2 (5 bases each). CDR3 length: 14 residues. Germline V gene sequence: CDR1 SGHRS, CDR2 YFSETQ. Trimming cost V 2 bases and J 3 bases, with 10 bases left between them. In DNA form, the CDR3 reads TGCGCCAGCAGCTTTTCAGGGACGACAGATACGCAGTATTTT. Its protein is CASSFSGTTDTQYF.